This record looks at one T cell receptor (beta chain) sequence and its context. The antigen is undetermined. The germline and genes are mouse ones. The observed sequence ends 1 residue before the CDR3 terminus, with the missing tail filled in from the germline J gene. At the DNA level, this CDR3 is encoded by other sequences in the same sample as well. This sample stems from a study of tissue T cells after allogeneic stem cell transplantation. Study observations and caveats: Tissue-detected TCR repertoire was only partly captured by blood and spleen T cells. Motif-based clustering found tissue-specific repertoire signatures shared across patients, though few clones were shared. Which tissue TCRs were alloreactive or antigen-specific was not determined. Some clones might be persisting host cells.

Germline V gene data show CDR1 as SGHND and CDR2 as FRSKSL. The V and J ends lost 8 bases and 0 bases, in that order; junction bases with no gene match: 2. There are 14 residues in the CDR3. Assay used: immunoSEQ multiplex PCR; TCRdb lists only in-frame clones, some missing. The data show about 48,000 clones, approximately 73% seen once. The specimen was sorted cells pooled from one or two spleens. The chain combines TRBV15 with TRBJ2-3; the match to TRBD2 covers 10 bases. This receptor was identified in a pool of C57BL/6 mice in good health. CDR3 region: CASRTGGSAETLYF. CDR3 bases read: TGTGCCAGCCGGACTGGGGGTAGTGCAGAAACGCTGTAT.